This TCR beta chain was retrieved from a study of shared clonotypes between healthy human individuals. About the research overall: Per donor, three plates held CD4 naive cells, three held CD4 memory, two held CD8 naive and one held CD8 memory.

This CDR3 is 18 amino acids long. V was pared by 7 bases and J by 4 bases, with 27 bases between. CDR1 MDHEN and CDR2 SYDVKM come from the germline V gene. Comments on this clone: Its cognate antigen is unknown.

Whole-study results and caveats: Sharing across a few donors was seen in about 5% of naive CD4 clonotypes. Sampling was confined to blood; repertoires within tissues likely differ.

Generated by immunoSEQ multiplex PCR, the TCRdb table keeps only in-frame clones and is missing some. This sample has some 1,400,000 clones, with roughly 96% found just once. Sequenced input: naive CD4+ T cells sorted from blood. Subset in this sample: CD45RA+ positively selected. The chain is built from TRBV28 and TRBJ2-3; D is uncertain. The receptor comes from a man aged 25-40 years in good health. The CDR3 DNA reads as TGTGCCAGCACCCTCCAACTCGGACCCCTGAACGGGCCAGATACGCAGTATTTT. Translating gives CASTLQLGPLNGPDTQYF.